Presented here are 31 T cell receptor beta chains from one specimen sequenced in a study of T cell responses to AZD1222 COVID-19 vaccine. Produced via immunoSEQ multiplex PCR; TCRdb's table is partial and in-frame only. The sample has 86,000 or so clones, 85% to 95% seen once. The sequenced sample was peripheral blood, obtained 28 days after the second AZD1222 dose. The receptors were gathered from an adult who received the AZD1222 COVID-19 vaccine.

The chain is built from TRBV9 and TRBJ2-2, with D unresolved. Germline V gives CDR1 SGDLS, CDR2 YYNGEE. V was trimmed by 0 bases and J by 1 base, leaving 1 base between them. The CDR3 covers 13 residues. The CDR3 protein is CASSVGNTGELFF. The CDR3 DNA is TGTGCCAGCAGCGTAGGGAACACCGGGGAGCTGTTTTTT.

This chain joins TRBV19 and TRBJ1-2, with D unresolved. This CDR3 is 13 amino acids long. Looked up from germline, CDR1 is LNHDA and CDR2 is SQIVND (reference sequence). V was cut by 5 bases and J by 2 bases, with 9 bases left in between. The CDR3 sequence is CASSLRANYGYTF. The CDR3 DNA sequence: TGTGCCAGTAGTTTAAGAGCCAACTATGGCTACACCTTC.

The rearrangement joins TRBV30 to TRBJ1-2; tentatively, D is TRBD1 (5 bases). Germline V gene sequence: CDR1 GTSNPN, CDR2 SVGIG (reference sequence). Deletions cut 2 bases from V and 9 bases from J, with 19 bases between. The CDR3 runs 14 residues. Here the CDR3 DNA reads TGTGCCTGGAGTACAAGGGGACCACCTATAAGCTACACCTTC. Amino acids: CAWSTRGPPISYTF.

The CDR3 loop is CASSSHYEQYF. The CDR3 DNA is TGTGCCAGCAGTTCCCACTACGAGCAGTACTTC. The chain couples TRBV28 to TRBJ2-7, with D unclear. CDR1 is MDHEN and CDR2 is SYDVKM in the germline V gene. Trimming removed 4 bases from V and 3 bases from J, with 4 bases in between. This CDR3 comprises 11 residues.

J is TRBJ2-7 and V is TRBV14, with 9 bases aligning to TRBD1. V dropped 5 bases and J dropped 2; count of bases not matched to a gene: 7. The length of the CDR3 is 15 residues. CDR1 is SGHDN and CDR2 is FVKESK in the germline V gene. CDR3 residues: CASSKGGQGTYEQYF. Here the CDR3 DNA reads TGTGCCAGCAGCAAGGGGGGACAGGGTACCTACGAGCAGTACTTC.

On this clone itself: Within the sample, other DNA sequences also encode this same CDR3. This chain connects TRBV6-5 to TRBJ1-6; D may be TRBD1 (6 bases). The CDR3 consists of 12 residues. CDR1 is MNHEY, CDR2 SVGAGI, per germline. Trimming removed 6 bases from V and 8 bases from J, with 8 bases in between. For the CDR3, the DNA is TGTGCCAGCAGCCGGACAGATTCACCCCTCCACTTT. Its protein product is CASSRTDSPLHF.

The chain links TRBV28 to TRBJ1-2; tentative D call: TRBD1 (5 bases). Looked up from germline, CDR1 is MDHEN and CDR2 is SYDVKM. The CDR3 runs 13 residues. Trimming took off 6 bases at V and 3 bases at J, with 11 bases between the two ends. CDR3 DNA sequence: TGTGCCAGCAGCCTCGGGGGGTACTATGGCTACACCTTC. This sequence encodes CASSLGGYYGYTF.

The J gene is TRBJ1-1, the V gene TRBV6-5, with D uncertain. V lost 5 bases, J lost 7 bases, and 8 bases lay in between. The CDR3 covers 11 residues. CDR1 and CDR2 from the germline V gene are MNHEY and SVGAGI. For the CDR3, the DNA is TGTGCCAGCAGTAAATTATTTGAAGCTTTCTTT. This gives the protein CASSKLFEAFF.

The V call is TRBV18, the J call TRBJ2-5, with D hard to call. The CDR3 is 14 residues long. The V end lost 4 bases, the J end lost 1 base, and 10 bases lay between the germline ends. Germline V gene sequence: CDR1 KGHSH, CDR2 LQKENI. CDR3 in amino acids: CASSLVLGQETQYF. The CDR3 nucleotides read TGTGCCAGCTCACTCGTCTTGGGCCAAGAGACCCAGTACTTC.

The chain couples TRBV9 to TRBJ2-2; 7 bases align to TRBD1. This CDR3 is built from 15 residues. V lost 3 bases and J lost 7; bases outside the gene matches: 9. Germline CDR1 is SGDLS and CDR2 is YYNGEE. The CDR3 region has the DNA TGTGCCAGCAGCGGATTACAGGGGCTTAGCGGGGAGCTGTTTTTT. Encoded protein: CASSGLQGLSGELFF.

CDR3 in DNA: TGTGCCAGCAGGGAGTTGAATGGCTACACCTTC. Translation gives CASRELNGYTF. The genes are TRBV6-5 and TRBJ1-2; D call uncertain. CDR1 and CDR2 (germline): MNHEY, SVGAGI. The length of the CDR3 is 11 residues. The V end was cut by 6 bases, the J end by 6 bases, with 8 bases between.

The chain combines TRBV5-4 with TRBJ2-7; 8 nucleotides align to TRBD2. This CDR3 has 15 amino acids. Germline V gene lookup returns CDR1 SGHNT and CDR2 YYREEE (reference sequence). V was pared by 2 bases and J by 7 bases, with 11 bases of the junction left unmatched. CDR3 DNA: TGTGCCAGCAGCTTTGCCGGGGGGGGCCACAGGGAGCAGTACTTC. Translated: CASSFAGGGHREQYF.

The chain has TRBV6-4 and TRBJ1-2; possibly TRBD1 for D (6 bases). Trimming stripped 6 bases from V and 4 bases from J, with 12 bases between. Germline V CDR1 and CDR2: MRHNA, SNTAGT. This CDR3 has 13 amino acids. The CDR3, as DNA: TGTGCCAGCAGAGAACAGGGAAGCTATGGCTACACCTTC. Translation: CASREQGSYGYTF.

The chain links TRBV7-3 to TRBJ1-1, with D unclear. The CDR3 loop spans 13 amino acids. CDR1 and CDR2 from the germline V gene are SGHTA and FQGTGA. V lost 1 base, J lost 0 bases, and 3 bases lay in between. The CDR3 sequence: CASSLMMNTEAFF. DNA of the CDR3: TGTGCCAGCAGCTTAATGATGAACACTGAAGCTTTCTTT.

The rearrangement links TRBV2 to TRBJ2-7; tentative D call: TRBD1 (5 bases). Germline V gene lookup returns CDR1 SNHLY and CDR2 FYNNEI. The CDR3 extends over 14 amino acids. V lost 2 bases, J lost 0 bases, and 8 bases lay in between. CDR3 protein: CASSEQQASYEQYF. CDR3 nucleotide sequence: TGTGCCAGCAGTGAACAACAGGCCTCCTACGAGCAGTACTTC.

The chain links TRBV5-8 to TRBJ2-1; 9 bases are shared with TRBD2. The trim removed 2 bases at V and 10 bases at J, leaving 4 bases unmatched. The CDR3 contains 13 residues. The germline CDR1 and CDR2 sequences are SGHTS and YDEGEE. The CDR3 protein is CASSLGLAREQFF. The CDR3 bases are TGTGCCAGCAGCTTAGGACTAGCGAGGGAGCAGTTCTTC. The whole variable domain, remainder taken from reference TRBV5-8 and TRBJ2-1, is EAGVTQSPTHLIKTRGQQATLRCSPISGHTSVYWYQQALGLGLQFLLWYDEGEERNRGNFPPRFSGRQFPNYSSELNVNALELEDSALYLCASSLGLAREQFFGPGTRLTVL.

The chain recombines TRBV5-1 with TRBJ2-7, with 11 bases lining up with TRBD2. CDR1 and CDR2 (germline): SGHRS, YFSETQ. V dropped 5 bases and J dropped 2; count of bases not matched to a gene: 3. The CDR3 runs 14 residues. The CDR3 is CASSGTSGTYEQYF. The CDR3 DNA reads as TGCGCCAGCAGTGGGACTAGCGGAACCTACGAGCAGTACTTC.

This chain connects TRBV5-5 to TRBJ2-7, with a tentative D call TRBD1 (6 bases). V dropped 0 bases and J dropped 2 bases, with 12 bases sitting between them. Germline CDR1 reads SGHKS; CDR2 reads YYEKEE (reference sequence). The CDR3 loop spans 15 amino acids. The CDR3 DNA follows: TGTGCCAGCAGCTTGGAGGCCAACAGGGCCTACGAGCAGTACTTC. Its translation is CASSLEANRAYEQYF. Full variable domain (outside the CDR3, taken from reference TRBV5-5 and TRBJ2-7): DAGVTQSPTHLIKTRGQQVTLRCSPISGHKSVSWYQQVLGQGPQFIFQYYEKEERGRGNFPDRFSARQFPNYSSELNVNALLLGDSALYLCASSLEANRAYEQYFGPGTRLTVT.

This clone occurred a few times. The chain recombines TRBV30 with TRBJ2-2; 8 bases are shared with TRBD2. Germline lookup yields CDR1 GTSNPN and CDR2 SVGIG (reference sequence). The trim removed 5 bases at V and 4 bases at J, leaving 0 bases unmatched. The CDR3 has 12 amino acids. The CDR3 DNA reads TGTGCCTGGCGGGAGGGCACCGGGGAGCTGTTTTTT. Its protein product is CAWREGTGELFF. Looking up the rest from reference TRBV30 and TRBJ2-2 gives the full variable domain: SQTIHQWPATLVQPVGSPLSLECTVEGTSNPNLYWYRQAAGRGLQLLFYSVGIGQISSEVPQNLSASRPQDRQFILSSKKLLLSDSGFYLCAWREGTGELFFGEGSRLTVL.

The chain is built from TRBV29-1 and TRBJ1-2; tentative D call: TRBD1 (5 bases). Trimming pared 1 base from V and 8 bases from J, leaving 17 bases between. This CDR3 has 14 amino acids. Germline CDR1 and CDR2: SQVTM and ANQGSEA. The chain's CDR3 is CSVEVGGTGDGYTF. Here the CDR3 DNA reads TGCAGCGTTGAAGTCGGGGGGACCGGGGACGGCTACACCTTC.

The chain links TRBV7-3 to TRBJ2-1; 8 bases are shared with TRBD2. The CDR3 length is 15 residues. Per germline, CDR1 SGHTA and CDR2 FQGTGA. The trim removed 6 bases at V and 0 bases at J, leaving 4 bases unmatched. CDR3 region: CASSISGSSYNEQFF. The CDR3 DNA reads as TGTGCCAGCAGTATCAGCGGGAGCTCCTACAATGAGCAGTTCTTC.

A single count supports this clone. The chain links TRBV18 to TRBJ1-2; possible D gene TRBD1, 6 bases. Trimming left V 4 bases short and J 0 bases short, with 12 bases between. CDR3 size: 15 residues. Germline V lookup: CDR1 KGHSH, CDR2 LQKENI. The CDR3 DNA sequence: TGTGCCAGCTCACTAGGACAGATAACTAACTATGGCTACACCTTC. The encoded protein is CASSLGQITNYGYTF.

This clone was counted once. DNA of the CDR3: TGCAGCGTTGAAGATCAAGACCTCCGGGGGAGCATTCAGTACTTC. Translated: CSVEDQDLRGSIQYF. J is TRBJ2-4 and V is TRBV29-1; weak D call: TRBD2 (6 bases). Trimming took off 0 bases at V and 9 bases at J, with 18 bases between the two ends. Germline CDR1 and CDR2: SQVTM and ANQGSEA. This CDR3 has 15 amino acids.

J is TRBJ1-5 and V is TRBV6-5, with 9 positions matching TRBD1. Germline CDR1 MNHEY, CDR2 SVGAGI. The CDR3 length is 14 residues. After removal of 7 bases from V and 7 bases from J, the junction contained 8 bases not matched to a gene. DNA for the CDR3: TGTGCCAGCAAGCCGGGACAGGGCTGGCAGCCCCAGCATTTT. Translating it yields CASKPGQGWQPQHF.

The chain employs TRBV12-3 or TRBV12-4 and TRBJ2-6; D unresolved. The CDR3 has 13 amino acids. V was shortened by 6 bases and J by 1 base, with 4 bases between the two germline ends. The CDR3 DNA reads as TGTGCCAGCAGGAAGTCTGGGGCCAACGTCCTGACTTTC. Its protein product is CASRKSGANVLTF.

The rearrangement uses TRBV5-5 and TRBJ2-3; 8 positions agree with TRBD2. CDR3 size: 17 residues. V trimming: 3 bases; J trimming: 7 bases; junction bases outside the gene matches: 16. The germline CDR1 and CDR2 sequences are SGHKS and YYEKEE (reference sequence). The CDR3 here is CASSYRTSRAGPHTQYF. The CDR3 bases are TGTGCCAGCAGCTACCGGACTAGCCGAGCCGGCCCCCATACGCAGTATTTT.

V usage is TRBV25-1 and J usage is TRBJ1-4; D remains unclear. CDR3 size: 14 residues. V dropped 3 bases and J dropped 8 bases, with 13 bases sitting between them. Germline values: CDR1 MGHDK, CDR2 SYGVNS. The CDR3 nucleotides read TGTGCCAGCAGTGATTCCGGGTCCAGGGAAAAACTGTTTTTT. This translates into CASSDSGSREKLFF.

In its sample, this clone was seen a few times. This chain connects TRBV5-4 to TRBJ2-1, with D maybe TRBD2 (5 bases). There are 13 residues in the CDR3. Germline CDR1 reads SGHNT; CDR2 reads YYREEE (reference sequence). Trimming shortened V by 1 base and J by 5 bases, and 7 bases separated the two germline ends. CDR3 nucleotide sequence: TGTGCCAGCAGCTTGCCGACTAACAATGAGCAGTTCTTC. This translates into CASSLPTNNEQFF.

The chain recombines TRBV27 with TRBJ2-3; 7 nucleotides line up with TRBD2. Germline lookup yields CDR1 MNHEY and CDR2 SMNVEV (reference sequence). With 5 bases clipped from V and 2 bases from J, the junction kept 16 bases outside the gene matches. The CDR3 covers 18 residues. The CDR3 loop is CASSRLGGRFVATDTQYF. Here the CDR3 DNA reads TGTGCCAGCAGTAGATTGGGGGGGAGATTTGTGGCCACAGATACGCAGTATTTT.

The table lists this clone with a few counts. The chain joins TRBV7-3 to TRBJ1-2; 10 positions match TRBD1. V shed 5 bases, J shed 7 bases, and the junction held 16 bases outside the gene matches. The V gene's germline CDR1 is SGHTA and CDR2 FQGTGA. The CDR3 runs to 17 residues. The CDR3 here is CASSGSPRDRGAGGYTF. CDR3 DNA: TGTGCCAGCAGCGGATCCCCACGGGACAGGGGCGCTGGTGGCTACACCTTC.

V is TRBV3-1 (or the pseudogene TRBV3-2) and J is TRBJ1-2, with 7 bases that match TRBD1. This CDR3 is 15 amino acids long. J was trimmed by 3 bases and V by 1 base; bases with no gene match: 5. The germline V gene encodes CDR1 LGHDT and CDR2 YNNKEL (reference sequence). The CDR3 here is CASSQVDRPHYGYTF. For the CDR3, the DNA is TGTGCCAGCAGCCAAGTGGACAGGCCTCACTATGGCTACACCTTC.